This T cell receptor beta chain was captured by sequencing in a study of OX40 agonist ivuxolimab in advanced cancers. Measured with immunoSEQ multiplex PCR; TCRdb has only the in-frame clones, and not every one. The sample lists about 30,000 clones; roughly four fifths were seen once. Germline lookup yields CDR1 ENHRY and CDR2 SYGVKD. This CDR3 has 14 amino acids. V lost 4 bases, J lost 0 bases, and 0 bases stayed unmatched. This specimen consisted of CD4+ or CD8+ T cells sorted from blood, obtained in a trial of the OX40 agonist ivuxolimab. The sequence derives from an adult with an advanced solid tumor such as melanoma, head and neck, liver or kidney cancer. This rearrangement joins TRBV10-3 to TRBJ2-1, with 7 bases lining up with TRBD1. The CDR3 nucleotides are TGTGCCATCAGTGGGGACAGCTCCTACAATGAGCAGTTCTTC. This sequence encodes CAISGDSSYNEQFF.